These 2 T cell receptor beta chains were sequenced from one sample in a study of graft-versus-host responses after intestinal transplantation (dated by TCRdb to the early 2020s). Library preparation was by the immunoSEQ multiplex PCR assay. TCRdb provides this immuneACCESS table in a form limited to in-frame rearrangements. Some clones are lacking; in checked studies, under half of them reflect an unresolved V gene, and why the rest are absent is not known. The sample table shows roughly 43,000 clones, and approximately 94% are seen once. The ten largest clones take up roughly 1.5% of the sample. The specimen was PBMCs, collected 335 days after intestinal transplant. The source is a human patient who received an intestinal transplant, so some T cells may come from the graft donor.

The chain is built from TRBV7-6 and TRBJ2-7; D not resolved. Germline V gene data show CDR1 as SGHVS and CDR2 as FNYEAQ. The ends were cut back, 0 bases at V and 5 bases at J, with 11 bases in the middle. This CDR3 contains 14 residues. The CDR3 reads CASSLAGAVNEQYF. The CDR3 nucleotides are TGTGCCAGCAGCTTAGCTGGCGCCGTGAACGAGCAGTACTTC.

V usage is TRBV10-3 and J usage is TRBJ2-1; 12 bases are a match to TRBD2. This CDR3 is 14 amino acids long. The ends lost 6 bases at V and 6 bases at J; junction bases unmatched: 3. Germline loops: CDR1 ENHRY, CDR2 SYGVKD. Here the CDR3 reads CAISRTSGINEQFF. As DNA, the CDR3 is TGTGCCATCAGCCGGACTAGCGGGATCAATGAGCAGTTCTTC.